A single sample gave rise to the 28 T cell receptor beta chains below, sequenced in a study of blood T cells in healthy people across ages. A J-beta primer mix and a sample-barcoded 5' primer were used in a second PCR of about 7 to 12 cycles. One entry per CDR3 protein, called by TCRdb with MiXCR from the 5' RACE reads. The sample shows 1 million or so distinct CDR3 sequences, 45% of them seen only once. The sample comprised blood. The receptors were gathered from a woman between 55 and 75 years old in good health.

The chain has TRBV9 and TRBJ2-1; TRBD2 aligns across 13 bases. The better agreement between TRBJ2-7 and the DNA end casts doubt on the J call. Germline CDR1 SGDLS, CDR2 YYNGEE. This CDR3 is 20 amino acids long. CDR3 amino acids: CASSVGHVGLAGPIGNEQYF. The CDR3 DNA reads TGTGCCAGCAGCGTAGGTCATGTGGGACTAGCGGGACCGATTGGTAATGAGCAGTACTTC.

This clonotype was counted between two and nine times. The chain combines TRBV28 with TRBJ2-1; possibly TRBD1 for D (6 bases). Looked up from germline, CDR1 is MDHEN and CDR2 is SYDVKM. This CDR3 region has 14 residues. Deletions cut 3 bases from V and 10 bases from J, with 16 bases between. This CDR3 is CASSFPNTGYEQFF. In DNA, the CDR3 is TGTGCCAGCAGTTTCCCAAATACAGGGTACGAGCAGTTCTTC.

The chain carries TRBV7-6 and TRBJ2-3, with D possibly being TRBD1 (5 bases). V was trimmed by 1 base and J by 6 bases, leaving 17 bases between them. The CDR3 totals 16 residues. Germline lookup yields CDR1 SGHVS and CDR2 FNYEAQ. DNA of the CDR3: TGTGCCAGCAGCTTAGGCAATAGGGGATTAGGGGATACGCAGTATTTT. It is translated as CASSLGNRGLGDTQYF.

Comments on this clonotype: This sequence may be a read error, since a much larger clone differs from it by one base. V gene TRBV3-1 combines with J gene TRBJ2-7, with 10 bases fitting TRBD2. V lost 7 bases and J lost 5; bases outside the gene matches: 14. The CDR3 extends over 16 amino acids. Germline CDR1 reads LGHDT; CDR2 reads YNNKEL (reference sequence). This CDR3 reads CASKFRSASGSHEQYF. CDR3 nucleotide sequence: TGTGCCAGCAAATTTCGGTCGGCTAGCGGGAGCCACGAGCAGTACTTC.

The rearrangement links TRBV20-1 to TRBJ1-2; possible D gene TRBD1, 5 bases. The V end was cut by 6 bases, the J end by 5 bases, with 22 bases between. Germline assignment: CDR1 DFQATT and CDR2 SNEGSKA (reference sequence). CDR3 length equals 15 residues. This chain's CDR3 is CSAPSRDRGGYGYTF. As DNA, the CDR3 is TGCAGTGCACCCAGCCGGGACCGCGGCGGGTATGGCTACACCTTC.

This clonotype appeared many times. The chain uses TRBV3-1 and TRBJ2-1; possibly TRBD2 for D (6 bases). Trimming cost V 1 base and J 3 bases, with 10 bases left between them. Germline values: CDR1 LGHDT, CDR2 YNNKEL (reference sequence). The length of the CDR3 is 15 residues. The CDR3 DNA reads as TGTGCCAGCAGCCAAGCCCCGGGACTCTACAATGAGCAGTTCTTC. Translation gives CASSQAPGLYNEQFF.

This chain joins TRBV15 and TRBJ1-6; tentatively, D is TRBD1 (6 bases). The CDR3 extends over 16 amino acids. Germline loops: CDR1 LNHNV, CDR2 YYDKDF (reference sequence). Trimming stripped 0 bases from V and 10 bases from J, with 16 bases between. CDR3 residues: CATSRERTAIGSPLHF. CDR3 bases: TGTGCCACCAGCAGAGAACGGACAGCGATCGGATCACCCCTCCACTTT.

This clonotype was observed a few times. The chain employs TRBV6-5 and TRBJ2-5, with D possibly matching TRBD1 (5 bases). V lost 1 base to trimming and J lost 3 bases, with 12 bases between them. Germline V CDR1 and CDR2: MNHEY, SVGAGI. The CDR3 extends over 15 amino acids. CDR3 coding DNA: TGTGCCAGCAGTTACTTTAGGAAGGGGAAAGAGACCCAGTACTTC. Translation gives CASSYFRKGKETQYF.

A remark on this clonotype: Germline is not matched at one junction end, which may reflect a read error. V usage is TRBV3-1 and J usage is TRBJ2-1, with D unclear. Germline CDR1 is LGHDT and CDR2 is YNNKEL (reference sequence). There are 12 residues in the CDR3. For the CDR3, the DNA is TGTGCCAGCAGCCAAGTCGTTTATGAGCAGTTCTTT. This codes for CASSQVVYEQFF.

The rearrangement links TRBV27 to TRBJ2-3; D gene ambiguous. The ends were cut back, 3 bases at V and 3 bases at J, with 16 bases in the middle. CDR3 size: 16 residues. The germline CDR1 and CDR2 sequences are MNHEY and SMNVEV (reference sequence). The chain's CDR3 is CASSFRSFGGTDTQYF. CDR3 nucleotide sequence: TGTGCCAGCAGTTTTCGAAGCTTCGGTGGAACAGATACGCAGTATTTT.

This clonotype was seen at least ten times. The J gene is TRBJ2-7, the V gene TRBV5-1; D is undetermined. Trimming left V 3 bases short and J 0 bases short, with 10 bases between. This CDR3 has 14 residues. Germline V gives CDR1 SGHRS, CDR2 YFSETQ. Here the CDR3 reads CASSYDPGSYEQYF. CDR3 nucleotide sequence: TGCGCCAGCAGCTACGATCCCGGCTCCTACGAGCAGTACTTC. Drawing the rest from reference TRBV5-1 and TRBJ2-7, the complete variable domain is KAGVTQTPRYLIKTRGQQVTLSCSPISGHRSVSWYQQTPGQGLQFLFEYFSETQRNKGNFPGRFSGRQFSNSRSEMNVSTLELGDSALYLCASSYDPGSYEQYFGPGTRLTVT.

The chain has TRBV7-9 and TRBJ1-1; TRBD1 agrees at 7 bases. With V trimmed by 5 bases and J by 1 base, 19 bases remained unmatched. The CDR3 totals 19 residues. Germline loops: CDR1 SEHNR, CDR2 FQNEAQ (reference sequence). CDR3 sequence reads: CASSLFRGTGVAENTEAFF. DNA of the CDR3: TGTGCCAGCAGCCTTTTTAGGGGAACAGGGGTCGCTGAGAACACTGAAGCTTTCTTT.

V gene TRBV29-1 combines with J gene TRBJ2-4; 10 bases line up with TRBD1. The J call may be mistaken, given a closer DNA end match to TRBJ2-7. The CDR3 runs to 15 residues. The germline CDR1 and CDR2 sequences are SQVTM and ANQGSEA. The CDR3 is CSVEGSGQGWDEQYF. In DNA, the CDR3 is TGCAGCGTTGAGGGATCGGGACAGGGGTGGGACGAGCAGTACTTC.

V usage is TRBV25-1 and J usage is TRBJ2-3, with no clear D. CDR1 and CDR2 (germline): MGHDK, SYGVNS. Trimming stripped 3 bases from V and 0 bases from J, with 7 bases between. This CDR3 has 14 residues. The DNA for the CDR3 is TGTGCCAGCAGTGATGCCGGTAGCACAGATACGCAGTATTTT. Translating it yields CASSDAGSTDTQYF.

The rearrangement joins TRBV9 to TRBJ1-1; D uncertain. Trimming removed 0 bases at V and 2 bases at J, with 11 bases between. The CDR3 length is 15 residues. Germline CDR1 reads SGDLS; CDR2 reads YYNGEE. This chain's CDR3 is CASSVGVGLNTEAFF. In DNA form, the CDR3 reads TGTGCCAGCAGCGTAGGTGTCGGTCTTAACACTGAAGCTTTCTTT.

This chain connects TRBV20-1 to TRBJ2-1; maybe TRBD1 (6 bases). The CDR3 length is 15 residues. CDR1 is DFQATT, CDR2 SNEGSKA, per germline (reference sequence). V was trimmed by 3 bases and J by 5 bases, leaving 17 bases between them. The CDR3, as DNA: TGCAGTGCTAGGGGTTACTGGGGGCAGAACAATGAGCAGTTCTTC. This sequence encodes CSARGYWGQNNEQFF.

This clonotype was counted many times. The chain links TRBV7-2 to TRBJ2-5; D is possibly TRBD1 (5 bases). The CDR3 spans 15 residues. V was pared by 5 bases and J by 2 bases, with 15 bases between. Per the germline V gene, CDR1 is SGHTA and CDR2 is FQGNSA. CDR3: CASSPQGGTQETQYF. For the CDR3, the DNA is TGTGCCAGCAGCCCTCAGGGTGGAACTCAAGAGACCCAGTACTTC.

This clonotype was seen ten or more times. The V gene is TRBV10-3, the J gene TRBJ2-3; D may correspond to TRBD1 or TRBD2 (5 bases each). This CDR3 region has 15 residues. Germline V gene lookup returns CDR1 ENHRY and CDR2 SYGVKD. Trimming pared 10 bases from V and 0 bases from J, leaving 17 bases between. The CDR3 DNA reads as TGTGCCACAGGGAGAGGGGACGGTAGCACAGATACGCAGTATTTT. Residues: CATGRGDGSTDTQYF.

This clonotype was detected a few times. The chain couples TRBV9 to TRBJ2-5, with TRBD1 matching over 7 bases. The J segment lost 4 bases and the V segment lost 0 bases, leaving 0 bases of the junction unmatched. Germline V lookup: CDR1 SGDLS, CDR2 YYNGEE. The CDR3 has 13 residues. The CDR3 DNA reads as TGTGCCAGCAGCGTAGACAGGGGAGAGACCCAGTACTTC. Protein sequence: CASSVDRGETQYF.

The rearrangement joins TRBV3-1 to TRBJ2-1, with a tentative D call TRBD1 (6 bases). V shed 2 bases and J shed 3 bases, with 11 bases lying between them. The CDR3 has 15 residues. Germline assignment: CDR1 LGHDT and CDR2 YNNKEL (reference sequence). The CDR3 sequence is CASSQTGTNYNEQFF. The CDR3 DNA sequence: TGTGCCAGCAGCCAAACCGGGACAAACTACAATGAGCAGTTCTTC.

The chain uses TRBV24-1 and TRBJ2-5, with 7 bases aligning to TRBD1. J lost 0 bases, V lost 3 bases, and 3 bases had no gene match. This CDR3 spans 15 amino acids. Germline loops: CDR1 KGHDR, CDR2 SFDVKD. CDR3 coding DNA: TGTGCCACCAGTGATCCACAGGGGTACCAAGAGACCCAGTACTTC. Protein product: CATSDPQGYQETQYF.

This chain connects TRBV9 to TRBJ2-1; the D gene is possibly TRBD2 (6 bases). Germline assignment: CDR1 SGDLS and CDR2 YYNGEE. Trimming stripped 0 bases from V and 0 bases from J, with 13 bases between. The CDR3 spans 17 residues. The CDR3 DNA is TGTGCCAGCAGCGTAGCCTTAGCGGTAACCTCCTACAATGAGCAGTTCTTC. It is translated as CASSVALAVTSYNEQFF.

This clonotype was seen a few times. J is TRBJ2-3 and V is TRBV29-1, with TRBD2 identical over 9 bases. Trimming at V came to 3 bases and at J to 3 bases, leaving 4 bases not matched to a gene. This CDR3 comprises 14 residues. Germline CDR1 and CDR2: SQVTM and ANQGSEA. CDR3 sequence reads: CSVDLGLATDTQYF. In DNA, the CDR3 is TGCAGCGTTGACTTAGGACTAGCGACAGATACGCAGTATTTT.

The chain combines TRBV20-1 with TRBJ2-3, with no clear D. This CDR3 has 11 amino acids. The V end lost 5 bases, the J end lost 2 bases, and 5 bases lay between the germline ends. The germline V gene has CDR1 DFQATT and CDR2 SNEGSKA (reference sequence). CDR3 in DNA: TGCAGTGCTGGGAACACAGATACGCAGTATTTT. Residues: CSAGNTDTQYF.

The chain combines TRBV28 with TRBJ2-4; D remains unclear. The V gene lost 3 bases and the J gene lost 1 base, with 10 bases spanning the gap. This CDR3 spans 15 amino acids. The V gene's germline CDR1 is MDHEN and CDR2 SYDVKM. This chain's CDR3 is CASSFIQGAKNIQYF. The CDR3 DNA sequence: TGTGCCAGCAGTTTTATTCAAGGGGCCAAAAACATTCAGTACTTC.

This clonotype has only a few counts. This chain uses TRBV19 with TRBJ2-7; 7 nucleotides match TRBD2. The CDR3 has 15 residues. Germline V gene sequence: CDR1 LNHDA, CDR2 SQIVND (reference sequence). Trimming took 5 bases from V and 0 from J; bases not matched to a gene: 7. The CDR3 sequence: CASSFSGTDSYEQYF. CDR3 bases: TGTGCCAGTAGTTTCAGCGGGACGGACTCCTACGAGCAGTACTTC.

This chain uses TRBV20-1 with TRBJ1-2; D gene unclear. The V end was cut by 0 bases, the J end by 7 bases, with 15 bases between. Germline CDR1 and CDR2: DFQATT and SNEGSKA (reference sequence). This CDR3 region has 14 residues. The CDR3 DNA reads as TGCAGTGCTAGAGATGTTAGGGATGAGAGTGGCTACACCTTC. Protein: CSARDVRDESGYTF.

This chain connects TRBV5-1 to TRBJ2-3; no reliable D call. Looked up from germline, CDR1 is SGHRS and CDR2 is YFSETQ. This CDR3 region has 15 residues. Trimming removed 4 bases at V and 5 bases at J, with 17 bases between. The CDR3 region is CASSPLSAQGDTQYF. In DNA, the CDR3 is TGCGCCAGCAGCCCCCTATCGGCGCAAGGAGATACGCAGTATTTT.